This entry lists 27 T cell receptor beta chains sequenced from one sample in a study of blood T cell repertoires in COVID-19. Repertoires were generated with immunoSEQ multiplex PCR, while TCRdb's copy carries only in-frame clones and drops some. The sample lists fewer than 70,000 clones, around 81% occurring once. The sequenced material came from peripheral blood. Source of these receptors: a human donor in a cohort sampled during active COVID-19.

The V and J genes are TRBV4-1 and TRBJ2-6, with 8 bases aligning to TRBD1. CDR1 MGHRA and CDR2 YSYEKL come from the germline V gene. V lost 2 bases to trimming and J lost 0 bases; unmatched junction nucleotides: 3. The CDR3 totals 17 residues. In DNA, the CDR3 is TGCGCCAGCAGCCAACAGGACAGGGCCTCTGGGGCCAACGTCCTGACTTTC. Translating gives CASSQQDRASGANVLTF.

J is TRBJ1-5 and V is TRBV5-1; 7 bases agree with TRBD1. Germline CDR1 SGHRS, CDR2 YFSETQ. The CDR3 extends over 15 amino acids. V was pared by 4 bases and J by 10 bases, with 14 bases of the junction left unmatched. The DNA of the CDR3 is TGCGCCAGCAGCATGACAGGGCGTGCTTCGGATCCCCAGCATTTT. Amino acid sequence: CASSMTGRASDPQHF.

The V and J genes are TRBV7-9 and TRBJ1-2; TRBD1 agrees at 10 bases. V lost 3 bases, J lost 2 bases, and 3 bases stayed unmatched. CDR1 and CDR2 from the germline V gene are SEHNR and FQNEAQ (reference sequence). The CDR3 runs 15 residues. The CDR3 DNA reads TGTGCCAGCAGCTTGGGACAGGGGATAAACTATGGCTACACCTTC. Translation: CASSLGQGINYGYTF.

This rearrangement joins TRBV5-1 to TRBJ2-7; 10 bases fit TRBD2. The CDR3 extends over 13 amino acids. Germline V gene lookup returns CDR1 SGHRS and CDR2 YFSETQ. Trimming cost V 5 bases and J 5 bases; bases outside gene matches: 4. CDR3 sequence (DNA): TGCGCCAGCAGGGGACTAGCGATCGACGAGCAGTACTTC. It yields the protein CASRGLAIDEQYF.

The chain has TRBV5-6 and TRBJ2-7; maybe TRBD2 (6 bases). This CDR3 has 13 amino acids. Germline V gives CDR1 SGHDT, CDR2 YYEEEE. V lost 6 bases to trimming and J lost 9 bases, with 19 bases between them. CDR3 in DNA: TGTGCCAGCACACTGGGGACTGCTGGTGGGCAGTACTTC. Its translation: CASTLGTAGGQYF.

There are a few counts of this clone. The chain uses TRBV30 and TRBJ2-7; 9 positions match TRBD2. This CDR3 region has 14 residues. Germline V gene data show CDR1 as GTSNPN and CDR2 as SVGIG (reference sequence). The V segment lost 1 base and the J segment 5 bases; nucleotides outside the gene matches: 6. This CDR3 reads CAWSDGLARHEQYF. For the CDR3, the DNA is TGTGCCTGGAGTGACGGACTAGCGCGCCACGAGCAGTACTTC. Full variable domain (missing parts from reference TRBV30 and TRBJ2-7): SQTIHQWPATLVQPVGSPLSLECTVEGTSNPNLYWYRQAAGRGLQLLFYSVGIGQISSEVPQNLSASRPQDRQFILSSKKLLLSDSGFYLCAWSDGLARHEQYFGPGTRLTVT.

This clone turned up a few times. The CDR3 bases are TGCGCCAGCAGCCTCGGCGGACAGGGCTATTCACCCCTCCACTTT. Protein sequence: CASSLGGQGYSPLHF. V is TRBV5-1 and J is TRBJ1-6; 8 bases agree with TRBD1. Germline CDR1 SGHRS, CDR2 YFSETQ. The V and J ends lost 4 bases and 8 bases, in that order; junction bases with no gene match: 8. This CDR3 is 15 amino acids long.

The chain joins TRBV18 to TRBJ2-7, with TRBD2 matching over 10 bases. This CDR3 contains 14 residues. J lost 6 bases, V lost 3 bases, and 5 bases had no gene match. CDR1 is KGHSH and CDR2 is LQKENI in the germline V gene. CDR3 residues: CASSPASGSFEQYF. The CDR3 DNA follows: TGTGCCAGCTCACCCGCTAGCGGGAGCTTCGAGCAGTACTTC.

V usage is TRBV7-9 and J usage is TRBJ1-2, with 8 bases that match TRBD1. CDR1 and CDR2 from the germline V gene are SEHNR and FQNEAQ (reference sequence). The CDR3 consists of 17 residues. V was clipped by 7 bases and J by 0 bases; unmatched bases: 13. The CDR3 spells CASTPPRDRGPNYGYTF. CDR3 nucleotides: TGTGCCAGCACCCCCCCACGTGACAGGGGTCCTAACTATGGCTACACCTTC.

This clone was recorded once. The CDR3 spells CASSLVQGASGYGYTF. As DNA, the CDR3 is TGTGCCAGCAGCTTGGTTCAGGGGGCGAGCGGCTATGGCTACACCTTC. The genes are TRBV5-6 and TRBJ1-2; the match to TRBD1 covers 8 bases. Germline assignment: CDR1 SGHDT and CDR2 YYEEEE. J lost 4 bases, V lost 0 bases, and 8 bases had no gene match. The CDR3 is 16 amino acids.

This rearrangement joins TRBV11-1 to TRBJ1-1; D unresolved. This CDR3 spans 15 amino acids. The germline CDR1 and CDR2 sequences are SGHAT and FQDESV (reference sequence). V lost 7 bases and J 0 bases, leaving 15 bases between the germline ends. The CDR3 DNA reads as TGTGCCAGCACCCCCTTTAGAGGGATGAACACTGAAGCTTTCTTT. Translation gives CASTPFRGMNTEAFF.

This sequence joins TRBV7-6 and TRBJ2-5; a weak D match, TRBD1 (7 bases). In germline, CDR1 is SGHVS, CDR2 FNYEAQ. The CDR3 consists of 16 residues. V shed 0 bases and J shed 5 bases, with 16 bases lying between them. The CDR3 sequence is CASSLASAGGRETQYF. The CDR3 DNA follows: TGTGCCAGCAGCTTAGCGTCGGCAGGGGGGAGGGAGACCCAGTACTTC.

This chain uses TRBV19 with TRBJ2-5, with D possibly being TRBD2 (5 bases). Trimming took 4 bases from V and 5 from J, leaving 17 bases between them. The CDR3 length is 15 residues. CDR1 and CDR2 (germline): LNHDA, SQIVND (reference sequence). In DNA, the CDR3 is TGTGCCAGTAGTAGGATGGCGGTCCCGGGGGAGACCCAGTACTTC. It codes for CASSRMAVPGETQYF.

The CDR3 DNA reads TGTGCCAGTAGTATGGGAGGGAGGGCCTACAATGAGCAGTTCTTC. It codes for CASSMGGRAYNEQFF. The rearrangement uses TRBV19 and TRBJ2-1; 7 nucleotides align to TRBD2. The CDR3 runs 15 residues. The V segment lost 3 bases and the J segment 2 bases; nucleotides outside the gene matches: 4. Germline V lookup: CDR1 LNHDA, CDR2 SQIVND (reference sequence).

This chain connects TRBV18 to TRBJ2-1; 9 nucleotides agree with TRBD2. After removal of 4 bases from V and 13 bases from J, the junction contained 5 bases not matched to a gene. Germline V gives CDR1 KGHSH, CDR2 LQKENI. CDR3 length: 12 residues. Here the CDR3 DNA reads TGTGCCAGCTCACGACTAGCGGATCAACAGTTCTTC. It yields the protein CASSRLADQQFF. The entire variable domain, with the rest obtained from reference TRBV18 and TRBJ2-1, is as follows: NAGVMQNPRHLVRRRGQEARLRCSPMKGHSHVYWYRQLPEEGLKFMVYLQKENIIDESGMPKERFSAEFPKEGPSILRIQQVVRGDSAAYFCASSRLADQQFFGPGTRLTVL.

This chain's CDR3 is CASSQGNRGQAFF. The CDR3 nucleotides are TGCGCCAGCAGCCAAGGAAATAGGGGGCAAGCTTTCTTT. The V call is TRBV4-1, the J call TRBJ1-1; 7 bases line up with TRBD1. Germline V gene lookup returns CDR1 MGHRA and CDR2 YSYEKL. This CDR3 contains 13 residues. V trimming: 1 base; J trimming: 9 bases; junction bases outside the gene matches: 5.

V usage is TRBV6-5 and J usage is TRBJ1-1; the D is unclear. Trimming took 2 bases from V and 5 from J, leaving 12 bases between them. This CDR3 has 14 residues. Germline V gene sequence: CDR1 MNHEY, CDR2 SVGAGI. This chain's CDR3 is CASSYDGSRTEAFF. As DNA, the CDR3 is TGTGCCAGCAGTTACGATGGGAGTAGGACTGAAGCTTTCTTT.

The chain uses TRBV3-1 (or the pseudogene TRBV3-2) and TRBJ1-6; 8 bases are a match to TRBD1. The germline CDR1 and CDR2 sequences are LGHDT and YNNKEL (reference sequence). The CDR3 covers 15 residues. The junction had 5 bases not matched to a gene; V was cut back by 4 bases and J by 6 bases. The CDR3 sequence: CASSRSTGGNSPLHF. CDR3 DNA sequence: TGTGCCAGCAGCCGGTCCACAGGGGGTAATTCACCCCTCCACTTT.

The rearrangement joins TRBV20-1 to TRBJ2-7; 8 positions match TRBD2. The CDR3 extends over 17 amino acids. Losses at the gene ends were 3 bases for V and 0 bases for J; bases not matched to a gene: 13. CDR1 is DFQATT, CDR2 SNEGSKA, per germline (reference sequence). The CDR3 nucleotides read TGCAGTGCTAGTGGATCCCATATAGCGGGGTCCTCCTACGAGCAGTACTTC. The encoded protein is CSASGSHIAGSSYEQYF.

The rearrangement links TRBV19 to TRBJ2-1; possibly TRBD1 for D (5 bases). The ends were cut back, 6 bases at V and 7 bases at J, with 19 bases in the middle. The CDR3 loop spans 15 amino acids. CDR1 is LNHDA and CDR2 is SQIVND in the germline V gene (reference sequence). Written as DNA, the CDR3 is TGTGCCAGTAGCCCTAGTGGGGCCAGTCTTAATGAGCAGTTCTTC. It is translated as CASSPSGASLNEQFF.

The V gene is TRBV11-2, the J gene TRBJ1-2; 9 bases align to TRBD1. Germline V CDR1 and CDR2: SGHAT, FQNNGV. With V trimmed by 4 bases and J by 4 bases, 16 bases remained unmatched. There are 18 residues in the CDR3. In nucleotides, the CDR3 is TGTGCCAGCAGCTCGATAGGTTTTGAGAGACAGGGGGTCTATGGCTACACCTTC. It is translated as CASSSIGFERQGVYGYTF. Together with reference TRBV11-2 and TRBJ1-2, the CDR3 gives the full variable domain: EAGVAQSPRYKIIEKRQSVAFWCNPISGHATLYWYQQILGQGPKLLIQFQNNGVVDDSQLPKDRFSAERLKGVDSTLKIQPAKLEDSAVYLCASSSIGFERQGVYGYTFGSGTRLTVV.

The V and J genes are TRBV15 and TRBJ2-7, with D uncertain. V was clipped by 0 bases and J by 5 bases, with 11 bases between them. The CDR3 is made up of 14 amino acids. Germline CDR1 is LNHNV and CDR2 is YYDKDF (reference sequence). DNA for the CDR3: TGTGCCACCAGCAGAGACATGGAGAGCCACGAGCAGTACTTC. Amino acid sequence: CATSRDMESHEQYF. The whole variable domain, filled in from reference TRBV15 and TRBJ2-7, reads DAMVIQNPRYQVTQFGKPVTLSCSQTLNHNVMYWYQQKSSQAPKLLFHYYDKDFNNEADTPDNFQSRRPNTSFCFLDIRSPGLGDTAMYLCATSRDMESHEQYFGPGTRLTVT.

In this sample, this clone turned up a few times. This rearrangement joins TRBV5-4 to TRBJ1-2; tentative D call: TRBD1 (5 bases). The CDR3 is made up of 14 amino acids. Germline CDR1 SGHNT, CDR2 YYREEE (reference sequence). The V end lost 6 bases, the J end lost 8 bases, and 20 bases lay between the germline ends. CDR3 amino acids: CASIADNYADGYTF. The CDR3 DNA sequence: TGTGCCAGCATCGCGGACAATTACGCCGACGGCTACACCTTC.

V usage is TRBV2 and J usage is TRBJ1-2, with a possible D match to TRBD1 (6 bases). Germline V gene lookup returns CDR1 SNHLY and CDR2 FYNNEI. This CDR3 is 13 amino acids long. V was pared by 3 bases and J by 10 bases, with 15 bases between. DNA of the CDR3: TGTGCCAGCAGTGAGGACAGCTACCGCCCCTACACCTTC. Its translation: CASSEDSYRPYTF.

The chain combines TRBV27 with TRBJ1-1, with D perhaps TRBD1 (6 bases). CDR1 is MNHEY, CDR2 SMNVEV, per germline (reference sequence). Trimming removed 3 bases at V and 1 base at J, with 18 bases between. The CDR3 has 17 residues. In DNA, the CDR3 is TGTGCCAGCAGTTTTTCCCTCCCGGGACACCCGAACACTGAAGCTTTCTTT. Encoded protein: CASSFSLPGHPNTEAFF.

CDR3 amino acids: CASSSFAGSYEQYF. CDR3 sequence (DNA): TGCGCCAGCAGCTCGTTTGCAGGTTCCTACGAGCAGTACTTC. The chain couples TRBV5-1 to TRBJ2-7; D is undetermined. Germline values: CDR1 SGHRS, CDR2 YFSETQ. The CDR3 totals 14 residues. V was shortened by 3 bases and J by 1 base, with 11 bases between the two germline ends. Using reference TRBV5-1 and TRBJ2-7 for the parts outside the CDR3, the full variable domain is KAGVTQTPRYLIKTRGQQVTLSCSPISGHRSVSWYQQTPGQGLQFLFEYFSETQRNKGNFPGRFSGRQFSNSRSEMNVSTLELGDSALYLCASSSFAGSYEQYFGPGTRLTVT.

The genes are TRBV6-5 and TRBJ1-2, with 10 nucleotides matching TRBD1. Germline assignment: CDR1 MNHEY and CDR2 SVGAGI. CDR3 length equals 15 residues. Trimming removed 5 bases from V and 6 bases from J; junction bases left unmatched: 9. The CDR3 DNA sequence: TGTGCCAGCAGTCACCCGGGACAGGGGAAGGATGGCTACACCTTC. Translating gives CASSHPGQGKDGYTF.